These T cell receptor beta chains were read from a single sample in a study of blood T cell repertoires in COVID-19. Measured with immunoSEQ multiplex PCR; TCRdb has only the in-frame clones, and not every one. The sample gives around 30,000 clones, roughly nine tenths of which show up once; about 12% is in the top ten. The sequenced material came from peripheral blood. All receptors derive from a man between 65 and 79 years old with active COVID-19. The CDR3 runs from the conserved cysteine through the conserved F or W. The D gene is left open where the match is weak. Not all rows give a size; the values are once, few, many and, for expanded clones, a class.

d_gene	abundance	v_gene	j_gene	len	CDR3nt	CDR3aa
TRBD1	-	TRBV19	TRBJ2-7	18	TGTGCCAGTAGTATAGCGGCGACAGGGGACCACCTTACCTACGAGCAGTACTTC	CASSIAATGDHLTYEQYF
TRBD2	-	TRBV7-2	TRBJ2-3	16	TGTGCCAGCAGCTCCCTAGCGGAGGAGGGGACAGATACGCAGTATTTT	CASSSLAEEGTDTQYF
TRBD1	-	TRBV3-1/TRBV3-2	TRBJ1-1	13	TGTGCCAGCAGCCTCCAGGGGGGCACTGAAGCTTTCTTT	CASSLQGGTEAFF
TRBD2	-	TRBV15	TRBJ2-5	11	TGTGCCACCGGGAGGGGATGGACCCAGTACTTC	CATGRGWTQYF
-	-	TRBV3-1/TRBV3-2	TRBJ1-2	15	TGTGCCAGCAGCCAAGATTTGTGGGGAGCCTATGGCTACACCTTC	CASSQDLWGAYGYTF
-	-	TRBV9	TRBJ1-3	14	TGTGCCAGCAGCGGCAGTAATTCTGGAAACACCATATATTTT	CASSGSNSGNTIYF
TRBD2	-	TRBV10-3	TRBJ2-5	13	TGTTCGAGCGGGAGGGCCATGTCGGAGACCCAGTACTTC	CSSGRAMSETQYF
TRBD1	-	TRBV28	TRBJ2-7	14	TGTGCCAGCAGCTGGGACAGCAGCTCCTACGAGCAGTACTTC	CASSWDSSSYEQYF
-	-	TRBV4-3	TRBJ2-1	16	TGCGCCAGCAGCCAAGGTGCCCAGGCCTACTACAATGAGCAGTTCTTC	CASSQGAQAYYNEQFF
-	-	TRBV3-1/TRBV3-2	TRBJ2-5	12	TGTGCCAGCAGCCAAGTATCAGAGACCCAGTACTTC	CASSQVSETQYF
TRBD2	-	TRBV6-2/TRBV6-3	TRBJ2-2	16	TGTGCCAGCAGTTACCGGAGCGGGAGAGGGACCGGGGAGCTGTTTTTT	CASSYRSGRGTGELFF
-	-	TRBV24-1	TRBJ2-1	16	TGTGCCACCAGTGACCCTCTAGGTTCGACGTACAATGAGCAGTTCTTC	CATSDPLGSTYNEQFF
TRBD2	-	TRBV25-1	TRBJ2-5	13	TGTGCCAGCAGTAGCGGGAACCAAGAGACCCAGTACTTC	CASSSGNQETQYF
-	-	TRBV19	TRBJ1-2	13	TGTGCCAGTAGTTTCACCGGGACTTGGGGCTACACCTTC	CASSFTGTWGYTF
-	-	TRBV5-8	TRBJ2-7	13	TGTGCCAGCAGCTTGGGCAGGGACTACGAGCAGTACTTC	CASSLGRDYEQYF
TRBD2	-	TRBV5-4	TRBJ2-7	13	TGTGCCAGCAGCCCCGGGACTAAGTACGAGCAGTACTTC	CASSPGTKYEQYF
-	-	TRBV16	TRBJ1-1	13	TGTGCCAGCAGCCTCTCCGGGGTGACTGAAGCTTTCTTT	CASSLSGVTEAFF
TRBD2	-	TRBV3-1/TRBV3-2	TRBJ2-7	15	TGTGCCAGCAGCCAAGACCTAGCGGGAGGGCCCAGGCAGTACTTC	CASSQDLAGGPRQYF
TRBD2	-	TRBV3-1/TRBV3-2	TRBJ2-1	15	TGTGCCAGCAGCCCACTAGCGGGATTTGGAAATGAGCAGTTCTTC	CASSPLAGFGNEQFF
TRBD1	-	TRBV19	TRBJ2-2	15	TGTGCCAGTAGTAAGCAGGGGGTAATCGCCGGGGAGCTGTTTTTT	CASSKQGVIAGELFF
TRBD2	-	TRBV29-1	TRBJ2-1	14	TGCAGCGTCTACGTAGCGGGAGAGTACAATGAGCAGTTCTTC	CSVYVAGEYNEQFF
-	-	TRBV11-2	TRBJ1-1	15	TGTGCCAGCAGCTTAGGGAGGGCTGGTCACACTGAAGCTTTCTTT	CASSLGRAGHTEAFF
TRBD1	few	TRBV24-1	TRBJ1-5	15	TGTGCCACCAGTGACTCAGGGGGCGGAAATCAGCCCCAGCATTTT	CATSDSGGGNQPQHF
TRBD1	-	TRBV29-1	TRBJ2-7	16	TGCAGCGTTGAACCCATGGGACAGGGGGCAGCCTACGAGCAGTACTTC	CSVEPMGQGAAYEQYF
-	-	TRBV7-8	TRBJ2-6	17	TGTGCCAGCAGCTTAGTCGGGGGAAGCTCTGGGGCCAACGTCCTGACTTTC	CASSLVGGSSGANVLTF
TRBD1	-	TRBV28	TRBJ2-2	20	TGTGCCAGCAGCCTGTGGGGGACAGGGGTTGTGGGAGGGCCGTCCGGGGAGCTGTTTTTT	CASSLWGTGVVGGPSGELFF
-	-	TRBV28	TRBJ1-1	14	TGTGCCAGCAGTTTAGCGTCCATGAACACTGAAGCTTTCTTT	CASSLASMNTEAFF
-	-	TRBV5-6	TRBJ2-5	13	TGTGCCAGCAGCTTTTTATCCGAAGAGACCCAGTACTTC	CASSFLSEETQYF
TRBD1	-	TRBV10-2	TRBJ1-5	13	TGCGCCAGCAGTGGACAGGGGAGGCAGCCCCAGCATTTT	CASSGQGRQPQHF
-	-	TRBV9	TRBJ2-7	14	TGTGCCAGCAGCGTGGCTCAAAATTCCTACGAGCAGTACTTC	CASSVAQNSYEQYF
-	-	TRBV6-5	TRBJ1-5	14	TGTGCCAGCAGTCTAGGGGCAGGGTTTCAGCCCCAGCATTTT	CASSLGAGFQPQHF
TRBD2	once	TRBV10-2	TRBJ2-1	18	TGCGCCAGCACTGACATGGGGACTAGCGGGAGGGCCGGCTATGAGCAGTTCTTC	CASTDMGTSGRAGYEQFF
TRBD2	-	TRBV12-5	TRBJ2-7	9	TGTGCTAGTGGTTCCGGGGGGACCTTC	CASGSGGTF
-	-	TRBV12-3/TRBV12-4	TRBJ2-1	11	TGTGCCAGCAGCCCCCTGACTGAGGGGTTCTTC	CASSPLTEGFF
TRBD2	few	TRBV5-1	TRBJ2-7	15	TGCGCCAGCAGCTTGGTTCTAGCGGGAGGTGACGAGCAGTACTTC	CASSLVLAGGDEQYF
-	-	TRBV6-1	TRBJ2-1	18	TGTGCCAGCAGTGAAGCGCTTCAGGTCGGGAGAGCGGGTAATGAGCAGTTCTTC	CASSEALQVGRAGNEQFF
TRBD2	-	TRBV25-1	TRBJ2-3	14	TGTGCCAGCAGGGTCGGGGGGGACACAGATACGCAGTATTTT	CASRVGGDTDTQYF
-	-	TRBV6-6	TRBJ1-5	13	TGTGCCAGCAGCAGGGGACAATATCAGCCCCAGCATTTT	CASSRGQYQPQHF
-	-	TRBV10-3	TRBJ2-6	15	TGTGCCATCAGTGACTCCCCCTTAGGGGCCAACGTCCTGACTTTC	CAISDSPLGANVLTF
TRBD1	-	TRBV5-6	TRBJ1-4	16	TGTGCCAGCAGCGCGGACCCGACAGGGAGGAAAGAAAAACTGTTTTTT	CASSADPTGRKEKLFF
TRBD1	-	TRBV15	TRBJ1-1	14	TGTGCCACCAGTACGGACAGGGCGAACACTGAAGCTTTCTTT	CATSTDRANTEAFF
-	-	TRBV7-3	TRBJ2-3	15	TGTGCCAGCAGCTTAACTAGCGAAAGCACAGATACGCAGTATTTT	CASSLTSESTDTQYF
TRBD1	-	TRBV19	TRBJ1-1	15	TGTGCCAGTAGTACCGGGACAGGTTTGACCACTGAAGCTTTCTTT	CASSTGTGLTTEAFF
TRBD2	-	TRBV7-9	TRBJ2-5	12	TGTGCCAGCCTCGGGGGGTTTGAGACCCAGTACTTC	CASLGGFETQYF
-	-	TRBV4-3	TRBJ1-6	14	TGCGCCAGCAGCCAAGATTCGAGAAATTCACCCCTCCACTTT	CASSQDSRNSPLHF
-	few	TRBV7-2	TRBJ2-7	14	TGTGCCAGCAGCTTAGCGAGGGTCCGGTACGAGCAGTACTTC	CASSLARVRYEQYF
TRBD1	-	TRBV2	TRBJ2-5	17	TGTGCCAGCAGCCGCGGACAGGGGATCCGTTTCGAAGAGACCCAGTACTTC	CASSRGQGIRFEETQYF
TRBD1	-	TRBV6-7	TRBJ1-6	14	TGTGCCAGCAGTTCCCGGGACAGTAATTCACCCCTCCACTTT	CASSSRDSNSPLHF
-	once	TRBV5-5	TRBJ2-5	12	TGTGCCAGCACCGTGGACCAGGGCCCCCAGTACTTC	CASTVDQGPQYF
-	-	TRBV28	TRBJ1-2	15	TGTGCCAGCAGTTTAACGACAGAAATTAACCATGGCTACACCTTC	CASSLTTEINHGYTF
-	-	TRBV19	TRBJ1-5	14	TGTGCCAGTAGTATAAAATCCGTCGGGCAGCCCCAGCATTTT	CASSIKSVGQPQHF
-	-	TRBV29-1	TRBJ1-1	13	TGCAGCGCCGCAAGCTATTTGAACACTGAAGCTTTCTTT	CSAASYLNTEAFF
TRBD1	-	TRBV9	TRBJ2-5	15	TGTGCCAGCAGCGTAGGCCAAGGGGGCCGGGAGACCCAGTACTTC	CASSVGQGGRETQYF
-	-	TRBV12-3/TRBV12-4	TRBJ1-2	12	TGTGCCAGCAGTTCGGGAGTGGATGGCTACACCTTC	CASSSGVDGYTF